This T cell receptor (beta chain) was sequenced for a study of T cell clusters in autoimmune cytopenias. TRB was amplified by touch-down multiplex PCR, primer pools A and B combined. Each CDR3 protein gets one entry in TCRdb, which reprocessed the multiplex PCR reads and gives no DNA. The listing contains around 2,200 distinct CDR3 sequences. Germline CDR1 reads MNHEY; CDR2 reads SVGAGI. The CDR3 runs to 12 residues. TRB was amplified from about 260 ng of peripheral blood genomic DNA per sample. These data were likewise used in another study, on T cell repertoires in aging, cancer and after chemotherapy.

The sequence derives from a human donor in good health. This sequence joins TRBV6-5 and TRBJ2-7; TCRdb indicates TRBD2, and absent DNA this call remains unverified. Sequencing was performed on peripheral blood. CDR3 sequence reads: CASGGVSYEQYF.